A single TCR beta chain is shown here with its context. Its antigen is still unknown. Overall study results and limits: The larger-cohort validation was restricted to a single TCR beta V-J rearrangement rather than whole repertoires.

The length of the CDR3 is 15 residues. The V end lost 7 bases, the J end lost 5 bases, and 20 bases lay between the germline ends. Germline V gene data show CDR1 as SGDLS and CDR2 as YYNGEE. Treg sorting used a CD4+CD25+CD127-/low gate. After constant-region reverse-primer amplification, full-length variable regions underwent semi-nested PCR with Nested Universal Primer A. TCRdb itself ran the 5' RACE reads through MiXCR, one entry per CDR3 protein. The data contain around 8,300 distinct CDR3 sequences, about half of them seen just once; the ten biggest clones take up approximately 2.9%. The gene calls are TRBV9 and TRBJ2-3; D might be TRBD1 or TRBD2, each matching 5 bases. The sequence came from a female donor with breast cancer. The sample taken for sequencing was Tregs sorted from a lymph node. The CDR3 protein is CASGYGTEIRDTQYF. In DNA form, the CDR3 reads TGTGCCAGCGGGTACGGGACGGAAATTCGAGATACGCAGTATTTT.